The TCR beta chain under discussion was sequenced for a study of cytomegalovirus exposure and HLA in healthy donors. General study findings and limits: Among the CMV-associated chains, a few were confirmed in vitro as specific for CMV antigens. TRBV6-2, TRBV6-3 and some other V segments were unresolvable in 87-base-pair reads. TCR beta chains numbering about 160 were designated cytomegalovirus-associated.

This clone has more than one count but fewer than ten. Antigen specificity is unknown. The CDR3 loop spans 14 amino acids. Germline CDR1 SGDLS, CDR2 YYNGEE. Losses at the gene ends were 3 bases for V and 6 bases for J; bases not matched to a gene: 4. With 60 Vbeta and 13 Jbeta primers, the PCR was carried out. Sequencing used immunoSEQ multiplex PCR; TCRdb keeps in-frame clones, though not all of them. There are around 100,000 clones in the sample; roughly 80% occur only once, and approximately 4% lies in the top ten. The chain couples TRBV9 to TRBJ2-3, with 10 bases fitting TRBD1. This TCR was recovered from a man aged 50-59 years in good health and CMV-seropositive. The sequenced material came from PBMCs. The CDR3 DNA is TGTGCCAGCAGCGGACAGGGGGCGATCGATACGCAGTATTTT. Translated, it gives CASSGQGAIDTQYF.